This TCR beta chain was captured in a study of blood T cell repertoires in COVID-19. The CDR3 spans 15 residues. V was pared by 4 bases and J by 5 bases, with 14 bases between. Germline loops: CDR1 SGHNT, CDR2 YENEEA. Recruits, aged about 18 to 100 years, lived in 25 or so US areas. Assay used: immunoSEQ multiplex PCR; TCRdb lists only in-frame clones, some missing. Here the sample spans around 250,000 clones, about 89% being singletons. J is TRBJ2-2 and V is TRBV11-3; TRBD1 might be the D (8 bases). The source is a human donor in a cohort exposed to, infected with or recovered from COVID-19 (not recorded which). The donor label of this sample is uncertain. The sequenced material came from PBMCs or T cells enriched from blood (not recorded which). For the CDR3, the DNA is TGTGCCAGCAGCTCCGGACAGGGAGGGACCGGGGAGCTGTTTTTT. Residues: CASSSGQGGTGELFF.